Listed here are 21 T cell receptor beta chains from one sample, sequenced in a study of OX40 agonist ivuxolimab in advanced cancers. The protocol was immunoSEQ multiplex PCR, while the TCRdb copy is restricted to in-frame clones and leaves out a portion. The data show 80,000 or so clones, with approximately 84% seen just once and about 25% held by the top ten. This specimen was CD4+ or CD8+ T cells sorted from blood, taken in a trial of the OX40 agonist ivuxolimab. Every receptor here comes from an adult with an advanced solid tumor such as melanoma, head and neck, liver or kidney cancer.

The CDR3 region has the DNA TGTGCCAGCAGCTTAGTCGCGGACAGGGGATCTGGGGCCAACGTCCTGACTTTC. It encodes CASSLVADRGSGANVLTF. The gene calls are TRBV7-2 and TRBJ2-6; 9 positions match TRBD1. CDR1 and CDR2 (germline): SGHTA, FQGNSA. V was clipped by 1 base and J by 1 base; unmatched bases: 5. The CDR3 length is 18 residues.

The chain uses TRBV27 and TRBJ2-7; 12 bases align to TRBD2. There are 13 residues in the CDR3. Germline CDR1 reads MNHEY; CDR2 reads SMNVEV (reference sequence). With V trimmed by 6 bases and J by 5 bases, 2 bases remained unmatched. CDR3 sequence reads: CASRTSGSHEQYF. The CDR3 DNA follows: TGTGCCAGCAGGACTAGCGGGAGCCACGAGCAGTACTTC.

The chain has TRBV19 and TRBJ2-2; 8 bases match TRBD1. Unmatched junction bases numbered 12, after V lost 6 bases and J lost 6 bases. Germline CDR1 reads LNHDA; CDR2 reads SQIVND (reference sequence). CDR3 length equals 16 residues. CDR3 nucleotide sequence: TGTGCCAGTAGCCGTCTGGGACAGGAGCGCTCCGGGGAGCTGTTTTTT. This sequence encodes CASSRLGQERSGELFF.

CDR3 bases: TGCGCCAGCAGCTTGGAGACGAACACCGGGGAGCTGTTTTTT. Its translation: CASSLETNTGELFF. This chain joins TRBV5-1 and TRBJ2-2, with D unclear. Germline CDR1 and CDR2: SGHRS and YFSETQ. CDR3 length equals 14 residues. With 0 bases removed from V and 0 bases from J, the gap between germline ends came to 3 bases. The full variable domain, its missing parts supplied by reference TRBV5-1 and TRBJ2-2, is KAGVTQTPRYLIKTRGQQVTLSCSPISGHRSVSWYQQTPGQGLQFLFEYFSETQRNKGNFPGRFSGRQFSNSRSEMNVSTLELGDSALYLCASSLETNTGELFFGEGSRLTVL.

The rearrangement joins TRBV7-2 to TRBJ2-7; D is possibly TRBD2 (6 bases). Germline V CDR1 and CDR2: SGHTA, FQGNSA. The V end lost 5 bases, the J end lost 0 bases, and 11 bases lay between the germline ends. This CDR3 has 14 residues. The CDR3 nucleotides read TGTGCCAGCAGCACCTTCGGGAGCTCCTACGAGCAGTACTTC. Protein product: CASSTFGSSYEQYF.

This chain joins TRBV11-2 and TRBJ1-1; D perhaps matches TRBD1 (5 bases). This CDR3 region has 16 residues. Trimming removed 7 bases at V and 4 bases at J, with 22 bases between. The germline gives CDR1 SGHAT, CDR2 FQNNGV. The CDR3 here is CASTIESNTGTTEAFF. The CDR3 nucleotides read TGTGCCAGCACCATAGAGAGTAATACAGGTACCACTGAAGCTTTCTTT.

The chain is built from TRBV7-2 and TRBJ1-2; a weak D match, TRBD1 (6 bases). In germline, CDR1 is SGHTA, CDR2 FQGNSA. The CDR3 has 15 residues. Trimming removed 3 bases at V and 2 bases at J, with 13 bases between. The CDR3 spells CASSLATGGNYGYTF. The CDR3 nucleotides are TGTGCCAGCAGCTTGGCGACAGGAGGGAACTATGGCTACACCTTC. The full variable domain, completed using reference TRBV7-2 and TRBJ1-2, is GAGVSQSPSNKVTEKGKDVELRCDPISGHTALYWYRQSLGQGLEFLIYFQGNSAPDKSGLPSDRFSAERTGGSVSTLTIQRTQQEDSAVYLCASSLATGGNYGYTFGSGTRLTVV.

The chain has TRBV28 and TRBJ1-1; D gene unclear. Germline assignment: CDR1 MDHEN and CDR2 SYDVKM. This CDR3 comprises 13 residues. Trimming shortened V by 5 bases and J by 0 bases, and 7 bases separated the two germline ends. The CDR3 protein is CASSPPMNTEAFF. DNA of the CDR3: TGTGCCAGCAGTCCCCCCATGAACACTGAAGCTTTCTTT.

This CDR3 is CAHGEPGYGYTF. The CDR3, as DNA: TGTGCCCACGGGGAGCCGGGTTATGGCTACACCTTC. V gene TRBV6-1 combines with J gene TRBJ1-2; D gene unclear. Germline loops: CDR1 MNHNS, CDR2 SASEGT. This CDR3 has 12 residues. Trimming pared 11 bases from V and 5 bases from J, leaving 15 bases between.

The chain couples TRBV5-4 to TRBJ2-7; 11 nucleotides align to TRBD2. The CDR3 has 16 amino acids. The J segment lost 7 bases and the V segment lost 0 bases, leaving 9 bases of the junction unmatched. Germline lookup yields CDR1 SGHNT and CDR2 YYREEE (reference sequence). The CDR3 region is CASSLGPRTSGWEQYF. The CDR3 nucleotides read TGTGCCAGCAGCTTGGGCCCCCGGACTAGCGGGTGGGAGCAGTACTTC.

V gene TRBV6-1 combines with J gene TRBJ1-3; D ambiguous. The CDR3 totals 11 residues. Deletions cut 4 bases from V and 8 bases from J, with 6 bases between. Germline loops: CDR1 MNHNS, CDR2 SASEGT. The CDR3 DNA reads TGTGCCAGCAGTGTTTCCGACACCATATATTTT. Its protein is CASSVSDTIYF.

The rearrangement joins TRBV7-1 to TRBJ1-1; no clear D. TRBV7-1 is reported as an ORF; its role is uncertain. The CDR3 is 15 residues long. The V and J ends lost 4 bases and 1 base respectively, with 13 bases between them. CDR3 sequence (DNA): TGTGCCAGCAGCTTAGCACGGGTTGGGAACACTGAAGCTTTCTTT. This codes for CASSLARVGNTEAFF.

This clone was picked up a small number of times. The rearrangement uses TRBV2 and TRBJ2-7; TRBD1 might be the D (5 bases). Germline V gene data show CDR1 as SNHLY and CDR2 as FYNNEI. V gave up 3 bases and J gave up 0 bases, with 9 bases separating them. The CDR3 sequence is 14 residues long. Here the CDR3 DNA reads TGTGCCAGCAGTGATTGGGGCAGCTCCTACGAGCAGTACTTC. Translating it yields CASSDWGSSYEQYF.

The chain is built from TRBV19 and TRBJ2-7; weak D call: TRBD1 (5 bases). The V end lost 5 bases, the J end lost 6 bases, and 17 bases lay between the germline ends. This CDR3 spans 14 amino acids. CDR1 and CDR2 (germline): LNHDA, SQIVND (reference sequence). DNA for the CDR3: TGTGCCAGTAGTGTTCTTCAGGGTACCGGCGAGCAGTACTTC. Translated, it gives CASSVLQGTGEQYF. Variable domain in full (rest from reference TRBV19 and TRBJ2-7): DGGITQSPKYLFRKEGQNVTLSCEQNLNHDAMYWYRQDPGQGLRLIYYSQIVNDFQKGDIAEGYSVSREKKESFPLTVTSAQKNPTAFYLCASSVLQGTGEQYFGPGTRLTVT.

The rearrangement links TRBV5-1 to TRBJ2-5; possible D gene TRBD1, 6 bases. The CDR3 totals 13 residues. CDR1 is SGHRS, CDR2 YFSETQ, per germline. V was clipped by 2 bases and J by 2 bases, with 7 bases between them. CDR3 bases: TGCGCCAGCAGCTTCACAGGGCAAGAGACCCAGTACTTC. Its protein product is CASSFTGQETQYF. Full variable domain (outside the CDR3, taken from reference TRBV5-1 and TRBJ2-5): KAGVTQTPRYLIKTRGQQVTLSCSPISGHRSVSWYQQTPGQGLQFLFEYFSETQRNKGNFPGRFSGRQFSNSRSEMNVSTLELGDSALYLCASSFTGQETQYFGPGTRLLVL.

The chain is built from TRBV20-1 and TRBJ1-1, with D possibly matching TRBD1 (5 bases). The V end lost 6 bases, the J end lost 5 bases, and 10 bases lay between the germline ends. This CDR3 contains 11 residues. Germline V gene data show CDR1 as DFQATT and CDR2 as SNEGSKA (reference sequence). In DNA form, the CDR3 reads TGCAGTGCCATGGGGGATACTGAAGCTTTCTTT. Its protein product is CSAMGDTEAFF.

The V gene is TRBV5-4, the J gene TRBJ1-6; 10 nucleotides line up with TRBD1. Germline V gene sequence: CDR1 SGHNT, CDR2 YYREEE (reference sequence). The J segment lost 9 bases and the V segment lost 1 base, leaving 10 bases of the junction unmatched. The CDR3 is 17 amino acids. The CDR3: CASSLNPGQGLGSPLHF. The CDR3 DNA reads TGTGCCAGCAGCTTGAATCCGGGACAGGGGCTCGGTTCACCCCTCCACTTT.

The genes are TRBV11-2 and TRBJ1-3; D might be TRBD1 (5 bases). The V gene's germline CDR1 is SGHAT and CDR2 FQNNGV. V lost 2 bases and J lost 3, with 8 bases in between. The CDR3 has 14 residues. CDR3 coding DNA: TGTGCCAGCAGCTTATCGGGGGTTGGAAACACCATATATTTT. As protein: CASSLSGVGNTIYF.

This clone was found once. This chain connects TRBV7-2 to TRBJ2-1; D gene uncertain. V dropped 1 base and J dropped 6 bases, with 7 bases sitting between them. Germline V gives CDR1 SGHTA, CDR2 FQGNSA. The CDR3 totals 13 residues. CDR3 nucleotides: TGTGCCAGCAGCTTAGGGGGATCCAATGAGCAGTTCTTC. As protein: CASSLGGSNEQFF.

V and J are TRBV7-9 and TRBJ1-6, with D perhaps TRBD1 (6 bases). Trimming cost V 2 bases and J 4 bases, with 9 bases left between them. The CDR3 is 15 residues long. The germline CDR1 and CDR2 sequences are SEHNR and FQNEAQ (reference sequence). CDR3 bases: TGTGCCAGCAGCTTATATGACAGGTATAATTCACCCCTCCACTTT. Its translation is CASSLYDRYNSPLHF.

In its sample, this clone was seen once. In DNA, the CDR3 is TGTGCCAGCAGCCCAGGGCAGGGCGTTGAAAAACTGTTTTTT. Amino acids: CASSPGQGVEKLFF. The chain has TRBV7-9 and TRBJ1-4, with D perhaps TRBD1 (5 bases). The V and J ends lost 5 bases and 7 bases respectively, with 14 bases between them. Germline-derived CDR1 and CDR2 are SEHNR and FQNEAQ (reference sequence). The CDR3 totals 14 residues.